This TCR beta chain comes out of a study of beta chain features in type 1 diabetes. Sequenced material consisted of expressed TCRB transcripts (all of the isolated RNA was reverse transcribed). The table came from immunoSEQ multiplex PCR; TCRdb's copy has only in-frame clones and leaves some out. The data contain about 290,000 clones, 8% of them singletons. General study findings and limits: cDNA-based reads could over-represent cells with high TCR expression. The influence of HLA type on TCRB rearrangement stayed undetermined. Significant though moderate, a shortening of TCRB CDR3s appeared in all four CD4+ subsets of Type 1 diabetes patients. PCR may have favored shorter templates equally in patients and controls.

Trimming cost V 2 bases and J 4 bases; bases outside gene matches: 1. Germline CDR1 and CDR2: SGHNT and YYREEE (reference sequence). The CDR3 extends over 14 amino acids. For this clone: What it binds is not known.

The genes are TRBV5-4 and TRBJ1-5; 9 positions agree with TRBD1. The sequence came from a woman under 30 in good health. Sequences were obtained from central memory CD4+ T cells from blood. The CDR3 coding sequence is TGTGCCAGCAGCTTCGGGACAGGGAATCAGCCCCAGCATTTT. It yields the protein CASSFGTGNQPQHF.